A single sample is the source of the 16 T cell receptor beta chains below, sequenced in a study of neurological immune-mediated disorders (dated by TCRdb to the late 2010s). The protocol used for the library was 5' RACE. Sequencing took place on an Illumina HiSeq 2500. TCRdb ran its own pipeline on the public reads, namely fastp trimming at Q25 and MiXCR clone calling, and kept in-frame beta chains. Identical CDR3 protein sequences are pooled into one entry, listed with their most common genes and DNA. The sample profile shows around 37,000 distinct CDR3 sequences; around 10% of them were found once. The ten largest clones add up to 3% to 5% of the sample. Explained via the paper, the time point label denotes: technical triplicate 1. Sequencing was done on a sample of PBMCs. All receptors come from a man aged 55-75 years with HTLV-1-associated myelopathy (HAM/TSP).

This clonotype was recorded many times. The chain recombines TRBV11-2 with TRBJ2-7; 11 bases line up with TRBD2. CDR1 SGHAT and CDR2 FQNNGV come from the germline V gene. The CDR3 consists of 14 residues. J gave up 2 bases and V 6 bases, and 3 bases lay outside the gene matches. CDR3 DNA: TGTGCCAGCAGACGACTAGCGGGGCCCTACGAGCAGTACTTC. Translation gives CASRRLAGPYEQYF. Full variable domain (outside the CDR3, taken from reference TRBV11-2 and TRBJ2-7): EAGVAQSPRYKIIEKRQSVAFWCNPISGHATLYWYQQILGQGPKLLIQFQNNGVVDDSQLPKDRFSAERLKGVDSTLKIQPAKLEDSAVYLCASRRLAGPYEQYFGPGTRLTVT.

Ten or more counts support this clonotype. CDR3 sequence reads: CSARADMNQPQHF. DNA for the CDR3: TGCAGTGCTAGAGCGGACATGAATCAGCCCCAGCATTTT. V usage is TRBV20-1 and J usage is TRBJ1-5, with D possibly matching TRBD1 (5 bases). Trimming removed 1 base from V and 4 bases from J, with 8 bases in between. Germline loops: CDR1 DFQATT, CDR2 SNEGSKA (reference sequence). CDR3 length: 13 amino acids.

As regards this clonotype: The junction shows a germline mismatch at one end, possibly a read error. V usage is TRBV5-1 and J usage is TRBJ2-1; TRBD1 is a possible D gene (6 bases). The CDR3 runs to 15 residues. Germline V lookup: CDR1 SGHRS, CDR2 YFSETQ. The CDR3 loop is CASSLTPRQANERFF. As DNA, the CDR3 is TGCGCCAGCAGCTTGACCCCCCGACAGGCAAATGAGCGGTTCTTC.

This clonotype has at least ten counts. The genes are TRBV7-3 and TRBJ2-2; maybe TRBD2 (6 bases). Germline CDR1 reads SGHTA; CDR2 reads FQGTGA. With 6 bases removed from V and 4 bases from J, the gap between germline ends came to 12 bases. CDR3 length equals 14 residues. The CDR3 loop is CASRPGTPTGELFF. The CDR3 nucleotides read TGTGCCAGCAGACCGGGGACTCCCACCGGGGAGCTGTTTTTT.

The V call is TRBV16, the J call TRBJ1-5; the D gene is possibly TRBD1 (6 bases). Trimming stripped 0 bases from V and 5 bases from J, with 17 bases between. In germline, CDR1 is KGHSY, CDR2 FQNENV. This CDR3 region has 17 residues. CDR3 sequence reads: CASSQSSNGGGDQPQHF. DNA of the CDR3: TGTGCCAGCAGCCAATCTAGTAACGGAGGGGGGGATCAGCCCCAGCATTTT.

The rearrangement uses TRBV5-6 and TRBJ2-5, with a possible D match to TRBD2 (6 bases). Trimming stripped 7 bases from V and 5 bases from J, with 12 bases between. This CDR3 contains 12 residues. Germline loops: CDR1 SGHDT, CDR2 YYEEEE. The CDR3 DNA follows: TGTGCCAGCGGCCGCGGGACGGAGACCCAGTACTTC. As protein: CASGRGTETQYF.

This clonotype was detected ten times or more. This sequence joins TRBV6-2 or TRBV6-3 and TRBJ1-1; D remains unclear. V lost 5 bases and J lost 1, with 8 bases in between. Germline-derived CDR1 and CDR2 are MNHEY and SVGEGT. This CDR3 comprises 13 residues. The CDR3 bases are TGTGCCAGCAGTACCCTCGGGAACACTGAAGCTTTCTTT. Translating it yields CASSTLGNTEAFF.

This clonotype appeared many times. CDR3 amino acids: CASSQGLFGMGTSGYEQYF. For the CDR3, the DNA is TGCGCCAGCAGCCAAGGTTTGTTTGGTATGGGGACTAGCGGCTACGAGCAGTACTTC. The chain carries TRBV4-1 and TRBJ2-7; TRBD2 agrees at 11 bases. The CDR3 is 19 amino acids. Trimming took 1 base from V and 3 from J; bases not matched to a gene: 14. CDR1 is MGHRA and CDR2 is YSYEKL in the germline V gene.

There are many counts of this clonotype. The chain joins TRBV5-1 to TRBJ2-1, with 10 bases matching TRBD1. V was pared by 0 bases and J by 12 bases, with 9 bases of the junction left unmatched. Germline V lookup: CDR1 SGHRS, CDR2 YFSETQ. The CDR3 is 15 amino acids. This CDR3 is CASSLVGTGEFGQFF. DNA for the CDR3: TGCGCCAGCAGCTTGGTTGGGACAGGGGAGTTCGGGCAGTTCTTC.

There are many counts of this clonotype. The V and J genes are TRBV15 and TRBJ1-1, with D tentatively TRBD1 (5 bases). The V end was cut by 0 bases, the J end by 7 bases, with 15 bases between. This CDR3 has 15 residues. In germline, CDR1 is LNHNV, CDR2 YYDKDF (reference sequence). DNA for the CDR3: TGTGCCACCAGCAGAGATATCGCGAAGACAGATGAAGCTTTCTTT. Its translation: CATSRDIAKTDEAFF.

This clonotype was recorded a few times. This chain joins TRBV5-6 and TRBJ2-7; D remains ambiguous. The CDR3 is 15 residues long. Trimming removed 0 bases from V and 4 bases from J, with 14 bases in between. Germline CDR1 reads SGHDT; CDR2 reads YYEEEE. CDR3 protein: CASSLVLVPSYEQYF. Written as DNA, the CDR3 is TGTGCCAGCAGCTTGGTTTTAGTCCCTTCGTACGAGCAGTACTTC.

With respect to this clonotype: A read error may account for a junction end that differs from germline. The chain couples TRBV9 to TRBJ2-2, with a tentative D call TRBD2 (5 bases). CDR1 and CDR2 from the germline V gene are SGDLS and YYNGEE. This CDR3 region has 14 residues. Written as DNA, the CDR3 is TGTGCCAGCACCGTAGACCAGATCCCCGGGGAACTGTTTTTT. Its translation: CASTVDQIPGELFF. Together with reference TRBV9 and TRBJ2-2, the CDR3 gives the full variable domain: DSGVTQTPKHLITATGQRVTLRCSPRSGDLSVYWYQQSLDQGLQFLIQYYNGEERAKGNILERFSAQQFPDLHSELNLSSLELGDSALYFCASTVDQIPGELFFGEGSRLTVL.

The chain is built from TRBV6-5 and TRBJ2-1; 7 bases agree with TRBD1. CDR3 size: 15 residues. The V segment lost 5 bases and the J segment 3 bases; nucleotides outside the gene matches: 7. From germline, CDR1 is MNHEY and CDR2 SVGAGI. CDR3 coding DNA: TGTGCCAGCAGTCTCACAGGGGACATCTACAATGAGCAGTTCTTC. Amino acid sequence: CASSLTGDIYNEQFF.

This clonotype was recorded at least ten times. This rearrangement joins TRBV5-1 to TRBJ2-3, with 7 bases fitting TRBD2. Germline CDR1 is SGHRS and CDR2 is YFSETQ. The CDR3 extends over 15 amino acids. After removal of 6 bases from V and 2 bases from J, the junction contained 9 bases not matched to a gene. The CDR3 region has the DNA TGCGCCAGCATAACCGGGACTAAGCTCACAGATACGCAGTATTTT. Residues: CASITGTKLTDTQYF.

The chain uses TRBV7-9 and TRBJ2-3; D remains ambiguous. The CDR3 has 14 amino acids. CDR1 and CDR2 (germline): SEHNR, FQNEAQ (reference sequence). V was clipped by 6 bases and J by 4 bases, with 14 bases between them. The CDR3 DNA reads as TGTGCCAGCAGGCTCGGCAAGGTGGCAGATACGCAGTATTTT. The encoded protein is CASRLGKVADTQYF.

This clonotype has ten or more counts. The chain combines TRBV7-2 with TRBJ1-1; D call uncertain. Germline CDR1 is SGHTA and CDR2 is FQGNSA. Trimming cost V 1 base and J 10 bases, with 10 bases left between them. CDR3 length: 12 amino acids. The CDR3 DNA reads TGTGCCAGCAGCTTAGATCAGCTGGGAGCTTTCTTT. Translating it yields CASSLDQLGAFF.